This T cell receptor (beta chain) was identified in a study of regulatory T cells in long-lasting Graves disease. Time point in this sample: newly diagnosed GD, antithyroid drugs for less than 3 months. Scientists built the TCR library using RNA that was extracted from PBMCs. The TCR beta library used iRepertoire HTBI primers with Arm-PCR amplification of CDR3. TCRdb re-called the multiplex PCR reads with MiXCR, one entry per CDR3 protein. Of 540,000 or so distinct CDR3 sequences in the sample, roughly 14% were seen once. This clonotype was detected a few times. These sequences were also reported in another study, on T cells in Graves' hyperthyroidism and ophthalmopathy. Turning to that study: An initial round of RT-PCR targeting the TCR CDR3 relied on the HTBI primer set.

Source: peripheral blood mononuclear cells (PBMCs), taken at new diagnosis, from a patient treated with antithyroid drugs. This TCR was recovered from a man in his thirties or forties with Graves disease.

CDR3 nucleotide sequence: TGTGCCAGCAGTCCGATAGCGGGAGGGAGAGAGCAGTACTTC. Encoded protein: CASSPIAGGREQYF. This sequence joins TRBV6-2 or TRBV6-3 and TRBJ2-7, with TRBD2 matching over 11 bases. Trimming took 5 bases from V and 7 from J; bases not matched to a gene: 7. This CDR3 region has 14 residues. CDR1 MNHEY and CDR2 SVGEGT come from the germline V gene.